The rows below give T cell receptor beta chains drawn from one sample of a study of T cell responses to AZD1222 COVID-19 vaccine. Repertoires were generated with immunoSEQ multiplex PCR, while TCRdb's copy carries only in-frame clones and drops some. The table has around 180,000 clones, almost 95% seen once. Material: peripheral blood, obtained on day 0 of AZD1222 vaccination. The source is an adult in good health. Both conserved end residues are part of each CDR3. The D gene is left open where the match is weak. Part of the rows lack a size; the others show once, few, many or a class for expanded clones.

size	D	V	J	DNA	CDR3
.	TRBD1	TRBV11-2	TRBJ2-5	TGTGCCAGCAGCCCCGGGCAGGGGGTCTCGGTAGAGACCCAGTACTTC	CASSPGQGVSVETQYF
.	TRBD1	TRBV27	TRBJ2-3	TGTGCCAGCAGACCCGGACAGGGCACAGATACGCAGTATTTT	CASRPGQGTDTQYF
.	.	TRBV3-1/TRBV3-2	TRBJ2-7	TGTGCCAGCAGGGGAAGCGACGAGCAGTACTTC	CASRGSDEQYF
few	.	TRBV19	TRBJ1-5	TGTGCCAGTAGTATCCGGGGAGGCAATCAGCCCCAGCATTTT	CASSIRGGNQPQHF
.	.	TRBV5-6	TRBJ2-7	TGTGCCAGCAGCCGGACTTTGAACGAGCAGTACTTC	CASSRTLNEQYF
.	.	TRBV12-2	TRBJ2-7	TGTGCAAGTCGCCCAACCAGAGGACTAGCGGGAGATTACGAGCAGTACTTC	CASRPTRGLAGDYEQYF
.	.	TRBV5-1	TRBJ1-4	TGCGCCAGCAGCTTGTCAGATCCTAATGAAAAACTGTTTTTT	CASSLSDPNEKLFF
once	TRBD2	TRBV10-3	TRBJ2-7	TGTGCCATCAGTGAGGCGTCTAGCGGGAGGTACGAGCAGTACTTC	CAISEASSGRYEQYF
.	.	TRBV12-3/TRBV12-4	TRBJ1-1	TGTGCCAGCAGGTTGAAGAATACTGAAGCTTTCTTT	CASRLKNTEAFF
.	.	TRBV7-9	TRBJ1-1	TGTGCCAGCAGAGCGGACATTCGGACTGAAGCTTTCTTT	CASRADIRTEAFF
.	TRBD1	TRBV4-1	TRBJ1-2	TGCGCCAGCAGCCCATCGGAACAGGGGGCGAGGGGCTACACCTTC	CASSPSEQGARGYTF
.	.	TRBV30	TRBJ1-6	TGTGCCTGGAGTGTACCAGGGAATTCACCCCTCCACTTT	CAWSVPGNSPLHF
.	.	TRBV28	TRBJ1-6	TGTGCCAGCAGTTTACTAGGTGGCAATTCACCCCTCCACTTT	CASSLLGGNSPLHF
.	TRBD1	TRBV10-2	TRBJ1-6	TGCGCCAGCAGAATGGACAGGAGACATAATTCACCCCTCCACTTT	CASRMDRRHNSPLHF
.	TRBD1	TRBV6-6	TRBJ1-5	TGTGCCAGCAGGGAACAGGGGGTTCGCAATCAGCCCCAGCATTTT	CASREQGVRNQPQHF
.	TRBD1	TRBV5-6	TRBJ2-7	TGTGCCAGCAGCCCAGGGGGTCTCCTAAGCGAGCAGTACTTC	CASSPGGLLSEQYF
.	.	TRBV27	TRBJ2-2	TGTGCCAGCAGTTTAGCTTTGGGCGGCGCGAACACCGGGGAGCTGTTTTTT	CASSLALGGANTGELFF
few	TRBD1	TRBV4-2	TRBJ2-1	TGTGCCAGCAGCCAAAGCGGGACAGGGGGGTACAATGAGCAGTTCTTC	CASSQSGTGGYNEQFF
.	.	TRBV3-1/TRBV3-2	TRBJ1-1	TGTGCCAGCAGCCAAGGGGGAGGAACGAACACTGAAGCTTTCTTT	CASSQGGGTNTEAFF
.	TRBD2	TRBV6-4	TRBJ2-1	TGTGCCAGCAGTCTCTATAGCGGGAGCGCCTACAATGAGCAGTTCTTC	CASSLYSGSAYNEQFF
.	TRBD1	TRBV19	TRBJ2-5	TGTGCCAGTAGTCGGGACAGACGCCAAGAGACCCAGTACTTC	CASSRDRRQETQYF
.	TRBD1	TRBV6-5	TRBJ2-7	TGTGCCAGCACGGCAGGGGGTTACTCCTACGAGCAGTACTTC	CASTAGGYSYEQYF
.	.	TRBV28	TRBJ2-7	TGTGCCAGCAGTTTAGTCGTAAACTACGAGCAGTACTTC	CASSLVVNYEQYF
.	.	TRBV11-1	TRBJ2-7	TGTGCCAGCAGCTTAAGGGGATTCCCTGGCGAGCAGTACTTC	CASSLRGFPGEQYF
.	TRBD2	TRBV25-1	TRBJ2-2	TGTGCCAGCACTACGGCTAGCGGGGTCTCCGGGGAGCTGTTTTTT	CASTTASGVSGELFF
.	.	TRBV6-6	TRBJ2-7	TGTGCCAGCAGTTACGTGTCTGGGGTGGGGGGCGAGCAGTACTTC	CASSYVSGVGGEQYF
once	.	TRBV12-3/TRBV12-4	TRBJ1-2	TGTGCCAGCCAACCGGGGACCGCTTATGGCTACACCTTC	CASQPGTAYGYTF
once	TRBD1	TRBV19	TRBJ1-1	TGTGCCAGTAGTATAGACCGGACAGGGGAGAACACTGAAGCTTTCTTT	CASSIDRTGENTEAFF
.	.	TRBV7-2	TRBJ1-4	TGTGCCAGCAGCTTACTCGGATCAACTAATGAAAAACTGTTTTTT	CASSLLGSTNEKLFF
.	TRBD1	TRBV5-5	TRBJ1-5	TGTGCCAGCAGCCGGACAGGGGTCAATCAGCCCCAGCATTTT	CASSRTGVNQPQHF
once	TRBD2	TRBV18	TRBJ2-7	TGTGCCAGCTCACCACAGGGAGGGGATTTCGGCGAGCAGTACTTC	CASSPQGGDFGEQYF
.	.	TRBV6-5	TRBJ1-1	TGTGCCAGCAGTTCAGGGCAGGTGAACACTGAAGCTTTCTTT	CASSSGQVNTEAFF
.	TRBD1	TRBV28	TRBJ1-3	TGTGCCAGCAGTGTTGGACAGGGCAGCTCTGGAAACACCATATATTTT	CASSVGQGSSGNTIYF
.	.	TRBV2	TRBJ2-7	TGTGCCAGCAGTGAAACCGGTTCCTACGAGCAGTACTTC	CASSETGSYEQYF
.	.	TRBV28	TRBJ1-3	TGTGCCAGCAGTTTAAACGTGATTGGAGGAAACACCATATATTTT	CASSLNVIGGNTIYF
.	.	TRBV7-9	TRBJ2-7	TGTGCCAGCAGCTTAAGTCTCCGGGGGTCGGGACACGAGCAGTACTTC	CASSLSLRGSGHEQYF
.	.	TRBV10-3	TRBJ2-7	TGTGCCACGGTGGACGGCGACTCCTACGAGCAGTACTTC	CATVDGDSYEQYF
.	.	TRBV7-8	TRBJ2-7	TGTGCCAGCAGCTTAGAGGAGGCAAGTGTCGGCGAGCAGTACTTC	CASSLEEASVGEQYF
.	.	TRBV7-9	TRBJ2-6	TGTGCCAGCAGCTTAGTCTCTGGGGCCAACGTCCTGACTTTC	CASSLVSGANVLTF
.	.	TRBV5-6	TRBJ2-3	TGTGCCAGCAGCTTGGCGGGGACATTTGATACGCAGTATTTT	CASSLAGTFDTQYF
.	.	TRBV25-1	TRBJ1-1	TGTGCCAGCAGTGAATTTTTCCCTACTGGGAAAGGGTTCACTGAAGCTTTCTTT	CASSEFFPTGKGFTEAFF
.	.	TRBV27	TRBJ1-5	TGTGCCAGCAGTTATGGATGGGATCAGCCCCAGCATTTT	CASSYGWDQPQHF